A single sample is the source of the 4 T cell receptor beta chains below, sequenced in a study of persistence of HIV-infected CD4 T cells. The immunoSEQ assay was version 4, run in survey mode. The protocol was immunoSEQ multiplex PCR, while the TCRdb copy is restricted to in-frame clones and leaves out a portion. The data show some 58,000 clones, 65% to 75% seen once. Overlapping HIV-1 Gag 15-mer peptides at 0.85 to 1 ug per peptide per mL were used. CD40L/CD69 double-negative CD45RO-high memory CD4+ T cells were collected. No antigens are known for them. The specimen was CD4+ T cells sorted from PBMCs after approximately 20-hour stimulation, collected from a patient who received antiretroviral therapy. These receptors were obtained from an adult man with HIV who was CMV-seropositive.

The gene calls are TRBV9 and TRBJ1-4, with 8 bases matching TRBD1. V lost 3 bases to trimming and J lost 8 bases; unmatched junction nucleotides: 9. The germline CDR1 and CDR2 sequences are SGDLS and YYNGEE. The CDR3 extends over 15 amino acids. The CDR3, as DNA: TGTGCCAGCAGCGGCCAGGGGGCGAGGGGAGAAAAACTGTTTTTT. This sequence encodes CASSGQGARGEKLFF. Looking up the rest from reference TRBV9 and TRBJ1-4 gives the full variable domain: DSGVTQTPKHLITATGQRVTLRCSPRSGDLSVYWYQQSLDQGLQFLIQYYNGEERAKGNILERFSAQQFPDLHSELNLSSLELGDSALYFCASSGQGARGEKLFFGSGTQLSVL.

This clone has more than one count but fewer than ten. The V and J genes are TRBV25-1 and TRBJ1-4, with TRBD1 as a possible D gene (5 bases). CDR3 length: 16 residues. V lost 4 bases to trimming and J lost 5 bases, with 17 bases between them. Germline V lookup: CDR1 MGHDK, CDR2 SYGVNS. CDR3 in amino acids: CASSGTRQWGNEKLFF. CDR3 in DNA: TGTGCCAGCAGTGGAACCCGACAGTGGGGAAATGAAAAACTGTTTTTT.

The rearrangement uses TRBV6-2 or TRBV6-3 and TRBJ1-5; TRBD1 matches at 12 bases. The CDR3 sequence is 19 residues long. The J segment lost 2 bases and the V segment lost 2 bases, leaving 10 bases of the junction unmatched. Germline-derived CDR1 and CDR2 are MNHEY and SVGEGT. CDR3 DNA sequence: TGTGCCAGCAGTTACCCTACCGGGACAGGGGGCCTTGGCAATCAGCCCCAGCATTTT. It translates to CASSYPTGTGGLGNQPQHF.

This chain joins TRBV10-1 and TRBJ1-6; maybe TRBD1 (5 bases). The CDR3 spans 14 residues. Germline values: CDR1 WNHNN, CDR2 SYGVQD (reference sequence). V was clipped by 3 bases and J by 10 bases, with 13 bases between them. Here the CDR3 reads CASSDGTLLSPLHF. DNA of the CDR3: TGCGCCAGCAGTGATGGGACCCTTTTATCACCCCTCCACTTT.